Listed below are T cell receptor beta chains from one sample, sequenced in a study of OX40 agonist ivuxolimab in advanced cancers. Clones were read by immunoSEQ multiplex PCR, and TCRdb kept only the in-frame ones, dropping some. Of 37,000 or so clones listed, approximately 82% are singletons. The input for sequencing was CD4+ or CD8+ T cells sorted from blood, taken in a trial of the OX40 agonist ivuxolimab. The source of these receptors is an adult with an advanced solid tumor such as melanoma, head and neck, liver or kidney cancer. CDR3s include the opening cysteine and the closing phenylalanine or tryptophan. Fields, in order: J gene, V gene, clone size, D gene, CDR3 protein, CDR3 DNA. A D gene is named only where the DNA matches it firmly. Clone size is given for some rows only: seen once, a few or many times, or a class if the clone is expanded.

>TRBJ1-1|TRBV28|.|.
CASRGVNTEAFF
TGTGCCAGCAGGGGGGTGAACACTGAAGCTTTCTTT
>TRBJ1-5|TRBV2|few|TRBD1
CASSDRVGNQPQHF
TGTGCCAGCTCCGACAGGGTTGGCAATCAGCCCCAGCATTTT
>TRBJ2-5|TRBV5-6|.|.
CASSLSTRWETQYF
TGTGCCAGCAGCTTGAGCACTAGATGGGAGACCCAGTACTTC
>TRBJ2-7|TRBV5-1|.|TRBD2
CASTSGASSYEQYF
TGCGCCAGCACTAGCGGGGCTAGCTCCTACGAGCAGTACTTC
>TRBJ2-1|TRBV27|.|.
CASSPPRGGSSYNEQFF
TGTGCCAGCAGTCCACCAAGGGGGGGGAGCTCCTACAATGAGCAGTTCTTC
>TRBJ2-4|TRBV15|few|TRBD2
CATHLGGAKNIQYF
TGTGCCACCCACCTGGGGGGGGCCAAAAACATTCAGTACTTC
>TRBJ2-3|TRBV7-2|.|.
CASSLGQSTDTQYF
TGTGCCAGCAGCTTAGGACAGAGCACAGATACGCAGTATTTT
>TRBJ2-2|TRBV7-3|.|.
CASSLIPLGTATGELFF
TGTGCCAGCAGCTTAATCCCTTTGGGTACTGCCACCGGGGAGCTGTTTTTT
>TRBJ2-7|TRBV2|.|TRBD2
CASRPNLAGGGYEQYF
TGTGCCAGCAGGCCAAATCTAGCGGGGGGTGGTTACGAGCAGTACTTC
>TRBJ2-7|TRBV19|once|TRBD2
CASSILAGTKEQYF
TGTGCCAGTAGTATCCTAGCGGGGACGAAAGAGCAGTACTTC
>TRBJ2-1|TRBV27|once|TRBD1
CASSSRRDRGHNEQFF
TGTGCCAGCAGTTCCCGCCGGGACAGGGGCCACAATGAGCAGTTCTTC
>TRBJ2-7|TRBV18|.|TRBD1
CASSDRGHGQYF
TGTGCCAGCTCAGACAGGGGGCACGGGCAGTACTTC
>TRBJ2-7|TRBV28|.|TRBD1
CASRGDRAELWYEQYF
TGTGCCAGCAGGGGGGACAGGGCAGAGCTCTGGTACGAGCAGTACTTC
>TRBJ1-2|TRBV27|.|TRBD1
CASSLLGTGVGYTF
TGTGCCAGCAGTTTACTAGGGACAGGGGTCGGCTACACCTTC
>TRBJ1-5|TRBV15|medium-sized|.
CATSRERAGRKNQPQHF
TGTGCCACCAGCAGAGAGCGGGCAGGGAGGAAAAATCAGCCCCAGCATTTT
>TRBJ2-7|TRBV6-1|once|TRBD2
CASNGLASHEQYF
TGTGCCAGCAATGGACTAGCGAGCCACGAGCAGTACTTC
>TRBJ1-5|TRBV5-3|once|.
CASSLGRSYQPQHF
TGTGCCAGCAGCTTGGGACGGAGCTATCAGCCCCAGCATTTT
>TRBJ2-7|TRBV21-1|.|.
CASSENRDRESYEQYF
TGTGCCAGCAGCGAGAACCGGGACAGGGAATCCTACGAGCAGTACTTC
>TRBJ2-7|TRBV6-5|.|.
CASSYSSSGAEQYF
TGTGCCAGCAGTTACTCGTCCTCGGGAGCCGAGCAGTACTTC
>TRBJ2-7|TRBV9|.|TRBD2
CASSVTPGLAGGEQYF
TGTGCCAGCAGCGTTACCCCGGGACTAGCGGGAGGCGAGCAGTACTTC
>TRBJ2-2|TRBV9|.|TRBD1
CASSATGGANTGELFF
TGTGCCAGCAGCGCGACAGGGGGCGCAAACACCGGGGAGCTGTTTTTT
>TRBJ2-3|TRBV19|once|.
CASLSDGAASTDTQYF
TGTGCCAGCCTCTCCGACGGTGCCGCTAGCACAGATACGCAGTATTTT
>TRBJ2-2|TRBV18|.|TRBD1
CASSRDRGRIGTGELFF
TGTGCCAGCTCACGCGACAGGGGGCGGATCGGCACCGGGGAGCTGTTTTTT
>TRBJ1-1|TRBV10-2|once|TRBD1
CASLSPAGGRTEAFF
TGCGCCAGCTTAAGTCCTGCAGGGGGCCGGACTGAAGCTTTCTTT